The 21 T cell receptor beta chains reported below all come from one sample, sequenced in a study of regulatory T cells in long-lasting Graves disease. Assembly of TCR beta libraries relied on iRepertoire HTBI primers together with Arm-PCR of CDR3 regions. TCRdb passed the multiplex PCR reads through MiXCR, listing each CDR3 protein once. The profile covers roughly 520,000 distinct CDR3 sequences, with 12% appearing a single time and roughly 8.9% taken by the ten largest. The time point is: newly diagnosed GD, antithyroid drugs for less than 3 months. The TCR library was made from RNA that had been extracted from PBMCs in TRIzol. The data were also submitted as part of a second study, on T cells in Graves' hyperthyroidism and ophthalmopathy.

The specimen was peripheral blood mononuclear cells (PBMCs), collected at new diagnosis, from a patient treated with antithyroid drugs. These TCRs come from a woman aged 25 to 39 with Graves disease.

Ten or more counts support this clonotype. This chain links TRBV9 with TRBJ2-2; 7 bases map to TRBD2. CDR3 length: 16 residues. Germline lookup yields CDR1 SGDLS and CDR2 YYNGEE. J was trimmed by 8 bases and V by 1 base; bases with no gene match: 11. DNA of the CDR3: TGTGCCAGCAGCGTAAGCGGGACTTCCTCACCGGGGGAGCTGTTTTTT. Translation gives CASSVSGTSSPGELFF.

This chain joins TRBV7-9 and TRBJ2-3; D is uncertain. The end of the DNA is better explained by TRBJ2-5, so the J call may be wrong. In germline, CDR1 is SEHNR, CDR2 FQNEAQ (reference sequence). The CDR3 consists of 16 residues. CDR3 sequence: CASSLSAAPYGETQYF. As DNA, the CDR3 is TGTGCCAGCAGCTTAAGTGCGGCGCCCTACGGGGAGACCCAGTACTTC.

V is TRBV20-1 and J is TRBJ2-7; 10 bases are a match to TRBD2. CDR3 size: 13 residues. J gave up 3 bases and V 5 bases, and 4 bases lay outside the gene matches. Germline CDR1 reads DFQATT; CDR2 reads SNEGSKA (reference sequence). This chain's CDR3 is CSAQGLADYEQYF. The CDR3 DNA reads as TGCAGTGCTCAAGGACTAGCGGACTACGAGCAGTACTTC.

The table lists this clonotype with many counts. The chain is built from TRBV20-1 and TRBJ2-7; 9 positions agree with TRBD2. CDR1 and CDR2 (germline): DFQATT, SNEGSKA (reference sequence). The CDR3 totals 14 residues. Trimming took 3 bases from V and 4 from J; bases not matched to a gene: 7. The CDR3: CSASSGTSSYEQYF. In nucleotides, the CDR3 is TGCAGTGCTAGTTCCGGGACTAGCAGTTACGAGCAGTACTTC.

This clonotype was counted ten times or more. This chain uses TRBV7-8 with TRBJ2-5, with a tentative D call TRBD1 (6 bases). Between the trimmed V and J ends, which lost 4 bases and 3 bases, there was a span of 12 bases. Germline CDR1 is SGHVS and CDR2 is FQNEAQ. The CDR3 runs 14 residues. The CDR3 DNA reads as TGTGCCAGCAGCTACGGACAGACGGAAGAGACCCAGTACTTC. This sequence encodes CASSYGQTEETQYF.

Worth noting for this clonotype: Being one base from a much bigger clone, this may be a read error. V gene TRBV6-9 combines with J gene TRBJ1-1; D is uncertain. The CDR3 totals 16 residues. With 3 bases removed from V and 3 bases from J, the gap between germline ends came to 17 bases. Germline CDR1 MNHGY, CDR2 SVAAGI. Here the CDR3 reads CASSYSRVGSYTEAFF. The CDR3 DNA reads TGTGCCAGCAGTTACTCCCGGGTGGGTTCGTACACTGAAGCTTTCTTT.

This clonotype was found many times. The J gene is TRBJ1-3, the V gene TRBV2; no definite D call. V was trimmed by 1 base and J by 5 bases, leaving 12 bases between them. The CDR3 is 15 amino acids. The germline gives CDR1 SNHLY, CDR2 FYNNEI. CDR3 DNA sequence: TGTGCCAGCAGTGAAGGGAGAACGAAGCGAAACACCATATATTTT. This translates into CASSEGRTKRNTIYF.

This clonotype has a count of ten or more. This rearrangement joins TRBV20-1 to TRBJ2-5; 12 bases map to TRBD2. The CDR3 loop spans 17 amino acids. Trimming took 0 bases from V and 2 from J; bases not matched to a gene: 7. The V gene's germline CDR1 is DFQATT and CDR2 SNEGSKA (reference sequence). The CDR3 DNA is TGCAGTGCTAGAGATGCCCTAGCGGGAGGGTTGCAAGAGACCCAGTACTTC. Translation gives CSARDALAGGLQETQYF.

This clonotype has ten or more counts. This chain uses TRBV19 with TRBJ2-5; possibly TRBD1 or TRBD2 for D (6 bases each). The V gene lost 3 bases and the J gene lost 2 bases, with 19 bases spanning the gap. The CDR3 is made up of 17 amino acids. Germline CDR1 reads LNHDA; CDR2 reads SQIVND (reference sequence). The CDR3 sequence is CASSIGGRRGAQETQYF. CDR3 nucleotide sequence: TGTGCCAGTAGTATTGGGGGCCGGAGGGGGGCTCAAGAGACCCAGTACTTC. Full variable domain (outside the CDR3, taken from reference TRBV19 and TRBJ2-5): DGGITQSPKYLFRKEGQNVTLSCEQNLNHDAMYWYRQDPGQGLRLIYYSQIVNDFQKGDIAEGYSVSREKKESFPLTVTSAQKNPTAFYLCASSIGGRRGAQETQYFGPGTRLLVL.

This chain connects TRBV5-1 to TRBJ2-3, with a tentative D call TRBD2 (5 bases). Germline CDR1 is SGHRS and CDR2 is YFSETQ. V was cut by 6 bases and J by 4 bases, with 15 bases left in between. This CDR3 comprises 14 residues. CDR3 nucleotides: TGCGCCAGCATCCGGGGTCCGGGCGCAGATACGCAGTATTTT. Encoded protein: CASIRGPGADTQYF.

This clonotype was recorded many times. The V and J genes are TRBV7-9 and TRBJ1-2; D not resolved. The ends were cut back, 5 bases at V and 4 bases at J, with 17 bases in the middle. Germline assignment: CDR1 SEHNR and CDR2 FQNEAQ (reference sequence). The CDR3 consists of 15 residues. CDR3 region: CASSPGKPAGYGYTF. The CDR3 DNA reads TGTGCCAGCAGCCCCGGGAAGCCAGCTGGCTATGGCTACACCTTC.

The V and J genes are TRBV19 and TRBJ1-1; a possible D gene is TRBD1 (5 bases). Trimming stripped 3 bases from V and 11 bases from J, with 16 bases between. Germline lookup yields CDR1 LNHDA and CDR2 SQIVND (reference sequence). There are 13 residues in the CDR3. CDR3 sequence reads: CASSITGGGSAFF. CDR3 DNA sequence: TGTGCCAGTAGTATTACAGGAGGCGGTAGTGCTTTCTTT.

This clonotype is a singleton in its sample. The junction departs from germline at one end; a sequencing error may be responsible. This sequence joins TRBV27 and TRBJ2-2; the D gene is possibly TRBD2 (7 bases). Germline V gene lookup returns CDR1 MNHEY and CDR2 SMNVEV (reference sequence). This CDR3 has 16 residues. The CDR3 bases are TGTGCCAGCAGTTTACTGGGGACCCAGAGAGGGGGGGGGCTGTTTTTT. Translating gives CASSLLGTQRGGGLFF.

The chain joins TRBV10-3 to TRBJ2-1; weak D call: TRBD2 (6 bases). CDR3 size: 13 residues. V was cut by 3 bases and J by 9 bases, with 12 bases left in between. Germline assignment: CDR1 ENHRY and CDR2 SYGVKD. The CDR3 sequence: CAISDQGSGEQFF. The CDR3 nucleotides read TGTGCCATCAGTGACCAGGGTAGCGGTGAGCAGTTCTTC.

This clonotype has at least ten counts. This chain uses TRBV28 with TRBJ2-7; D may be TRBD2 (5 bases). Germline loops: CDR1 MDHEN, CDR2 SYDVKM. V shed 2 bases and J shed 5 bases, with 13 bases lying between them. This CDR3 has 14 amino acids. CDR3 loop: CASSLAPRGNEQYF. CDR3 nucleotide sequence: TGTGCCAGCAGTTTAGCCCCTCGAGGGAACGAGCAGTACTTC.

This clonotype has ten or more counts. The chain's CDR3 is CAWGDRNTEAFF. The CDR3 DNA reads as TGTGCCTGGGGGGACAGAAACACTGAAGCTTTCTTT. The rearrangement joins TRBV30 to TRBJ1-1, with TRBD1 identical over 7 bases. V shed 5 bases, J shed 2 bases, and the junction held 2 bases outside the gene matches. The CDR3 sequence is 12 residues long. Germline V gene lookup returns CDR1 GTSNPN and CDR2 SVGIG (reference sequence).

This clonotype occurred a few times. This chain joins TRBV7-9 and TRBJ1-1; D may be TRBD1 (5 bases). V was trimmed by 5 bases and J by 3 bases, leaving 13 bases between them. The CDR3 is made up of 14 amino acids. Germline V gene data show CDR1 as SEHNR and CDR2 as FQNEAQ (reference sequence). The CDR3 loop reads CASSTQVWYTEAFF. CDR3 DNA: TGTGCCAGCAGCACACAGGTTTGGTACACTGAAGCTTTCTTT.

This chain uses TRBV10-3 with TRBJ2-3; unclear D gene. The ends were cut back, 6 bases at V and 1 base at J, with 17 bases in the middle. CDR1 and CDR2 from the germline V gene are ENHRY and SYGVKD. CDR3 size: 16 residues. CDR3 loop: CAISRPAPIGTDTQYF. The CDR3 DNA reads as TGTGCCATCAGCCGTCCGGCCCCTATCGGCACAGATACGCAGTATTTT.

This clonotype showed up many times. The chain carries TRBV19 and TRBJ2-3; tentative D call: TRBD1 (6 bases). Trimming removed 3 bases at V and 5 bases at J, with 15 bases between. Germline values: CDR1 LNHDA, CDR2 SQIVND (reference sequence). The CDR3 consists of 15 residues. CDR3 nucleotide sequence: TGTGCCAGTAGTATCCCTACAGGGCTTCAAGATACGCAGTATTTT. Translated, it gives CASSIPTGLQDTQYF.

This clonotype was observed many times. V and J are TRBV6-2 or TRBV6-3 and TRBJ2-1, with 9 positions matching TRBD1. Germline V lookup: CDR1 MNHEY, CDR2 SVGEGT. V dropped 0 bases and J dropped 8; count of bases not matched to a gene: 11. This CDR3 contains 17 residues. DNA of the CDR3: TGTGCCAGCAGTTACTCAGCCTATTGGGGGACAGGGTATGAGCAGTTCTTC. Translation gives CASSYSAYWGTGYEQFF.

This clonotype was counted ten times or more. V and J are TRBV29-1 and TRBJ1-1; TRBD1 is a possible D gene (6 bases). The CDR3 runs to 14 residues. Trimming removed 0 bases from V and 6 bases from J, with 14 bases in between. Germline CDR1 SQVTM, CDR2 ANQGSEA. The CDR3 sequence: CSVEDHGGLAEAFF. The CDR3 bases are TGCAGCGTTGAAGATCATGGGGGCCTCGCTGAAGCTTTCTTT.